The entry below describes one T cell receptor (beta chain). This sample was included in a study of blood T cell repertoires in COVID-19. Measured with immunoSEQ multiplex PCR; TCRdb has only the in-frame clones, and not every one. The table lists 150,000 to 200,000 clones, 88% of them singletons. CDR3 size: 12 residues. The germline gives CDR1 MGHDK, CDR2 SYGVNS. Trimming shortened V by 8 bases and J by 2 bases, and 9 bases separated the two germline ends. The sequenced sample consisted of peripheral blood. The clonotype originates from a woman in her twenties or thirties with acute or convalescent COVID-19. The gene calls are TRBV25-1 and TRBJ1-1; D gene uncertain. This chain's CDR3 is CASQSGNTEAFF. CDR3 DNA sequence: TGTGCCAGCCAAAGCGGAAACACTGAAGCTTTCTTT.